The subject of this entry is one TCR beta chain. No antigen is known for it. The CDR3 runs to 14 residues. In germline, CDR1 is SEHNR, CDR2 FQNEAQ (reference sequence). V was pared by 4 bases and J by 1 base, with 9 bases between. The sample's treatment: around 19 received Ad26.COV2.S at low or high dose, single or two shots; about 5 received placebo; per-sample allocation not given. Sample collection was performed on day 63 after the first vaccine or placebo injection. The sample is drawn from a study of Ad26.COV2.S vaccination and SARS-CoV-2 variants. Study as a whole: A COV1001 Ad26.COV2.S trial-arm participant provided the sample. Each vaccinee took Ad26.COV2.S intramuscularly, once or twice 56 days apart. Study results and caveats: Total T cell responses may have been underestimated by the TCR breadth and depth analyses. It was found that vaccine and placebo recipients had similar non-spike TCR breadth.

Generated by immunoSEQ multiplex PCR, the TCRdb table keeps only in-frame clones and is missing some. The sample lists roughly 300,000 clones; roughly 91% were seen once. The rearrangement joins TRBV7-9 to TRBJ2-3; unclear D gene. The sequencing here drew on peripheral blood, taken in a trial of Ad26.COV2.S vaccine versus placebo. The origin of this receptor is a person aged 18-65 years who received the Ad26.COV2.S COVID-19 vaccine or a placebo. DNA of the CDR3: TGTGCCAGCAGCTCAGAGCTGGGCACAGATACGCAGTATTTT. This gives the protein CASSSELGTDTQYF. The variable domain in full, with the rest retrieved from reference TRBV7-9 and TRBJ2-3, is DTGVSQNPRHKITKRGQNVTFRCDPISEHNRLYWYRQTLGQGPEFLTYFQNEAQLEKSRLLSDRFSAERPKGSFSTLEIQRTEQGDSAMYLCASSSELGTDTQYFGPGTRLTVL.